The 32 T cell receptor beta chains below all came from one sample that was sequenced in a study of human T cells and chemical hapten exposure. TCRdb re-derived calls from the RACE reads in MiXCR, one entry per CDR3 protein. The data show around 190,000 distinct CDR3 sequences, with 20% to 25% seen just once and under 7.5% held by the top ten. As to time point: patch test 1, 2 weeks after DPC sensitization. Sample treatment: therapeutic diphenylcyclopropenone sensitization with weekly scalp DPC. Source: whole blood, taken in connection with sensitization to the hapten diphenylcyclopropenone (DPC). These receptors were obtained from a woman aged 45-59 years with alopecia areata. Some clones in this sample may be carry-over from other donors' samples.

This chain's CDR3 is CASSRTDQETQYF. The CDR3 DNA reads as TGCGCCAGCAGCCGTACAGACCAAGAGACCCAGTACTTC. The V and J genes are TRBV5-1 and TRBJ2-5, with D unresolved. CDR1 is SGHRS and CDR2 is YFSETQ in the germline V gene. V lost 4 bases and J 0 bases, leaving 7 bases between the germline ends. The CDR3 is made up of 13 amino acids.

The CDR3 protein is CASSVRDRGLEETQYF. The CDR3 DNA follows: TGTGCCAGCAGCGTCCGGGACAGGGGCCTGGAAGAGACCCAGTACTTC. The chain joins TRBV9 to TRBJ2-5; 10 nucleotides agree with TRBD1. V shed 2 bases and J 3 bases; nucleotides not matched to a gene: 7. The CDR3 is made up of 16 amino acids. Germline-derived CDR1 and CDR2 are SGDLS and YYNGEE.

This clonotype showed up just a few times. CDR3: CASSFFSYNEQFF. Here the CDR3 DNA reads TGTGCCAGCAGTTTTTTCTCCTACAATGAGCAGTTCTTC. The chain joins TRBV28 to TRBJ2-1; no reliable D call. The germline V gene encodes CDR1 MDHEN and CDR2 SYDVKM. V was trimmed by 3 bases and J by 0 bases, leaving 3 bases between them. The CDR3 length is 13 residues.

This CDR3 reads CASSDGQANTEAFF. In nucleotides, the CDR3 is TGTGCCAGCAGTGACGGACAGGCGAACACTGAAGCTTTCTTT. The gene calls are TRBV2 and TRBJ1-1, with 7 bases fitting TRBD1. Germline-derived CDR1 and CDR2 are SNHLY and FYNNEI. The CDR3 sequence is 14 residues long. V shed 3 bases and J 1 base; nucleotides not matched to a gene: 2.

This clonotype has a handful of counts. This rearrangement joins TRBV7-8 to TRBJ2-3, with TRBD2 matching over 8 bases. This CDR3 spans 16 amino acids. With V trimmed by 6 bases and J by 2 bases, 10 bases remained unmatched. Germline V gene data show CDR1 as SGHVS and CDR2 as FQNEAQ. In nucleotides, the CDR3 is TGTGCCAGCAGACAGATCGGACTAGCTTACACAGATACGCAGTATTTT. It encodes CASRQIGLAYTDTQYF.

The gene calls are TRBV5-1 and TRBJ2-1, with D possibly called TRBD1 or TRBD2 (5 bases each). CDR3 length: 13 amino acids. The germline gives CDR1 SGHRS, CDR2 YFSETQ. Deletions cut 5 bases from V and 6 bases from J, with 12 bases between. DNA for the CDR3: TGCGCCAGCAGACGGGACGCGCTCAATGAGCAGTTCTTC. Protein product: CASRRDALNEQFF. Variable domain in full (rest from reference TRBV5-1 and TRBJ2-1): KAGVTQTPRYLIKTRGQQVTLSCSPISGHRSVSWYQQTPGQGLQFLFEYFSETQRNKGNFPGRFSGRQFSNSRSEMNVSTLELGDSALYLCASRRDALNEQFFGPGTRLTVL.

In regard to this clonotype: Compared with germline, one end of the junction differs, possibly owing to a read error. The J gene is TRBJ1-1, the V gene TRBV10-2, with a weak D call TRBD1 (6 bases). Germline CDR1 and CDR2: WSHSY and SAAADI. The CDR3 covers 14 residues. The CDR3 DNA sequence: TGCGCCAGCAGTGACCACAGGGAATTAGCTGACGCTTTCTTT. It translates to CASSDHRELADAFF.

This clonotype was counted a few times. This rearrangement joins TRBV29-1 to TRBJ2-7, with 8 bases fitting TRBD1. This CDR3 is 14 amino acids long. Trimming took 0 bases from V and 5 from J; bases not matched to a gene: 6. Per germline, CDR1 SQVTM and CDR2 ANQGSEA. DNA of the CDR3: TGCAGCGTTGAAGAAGGAGGACAGGGCGACGAGCAGTACTTC. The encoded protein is CSVEEGGQGDEQYF.

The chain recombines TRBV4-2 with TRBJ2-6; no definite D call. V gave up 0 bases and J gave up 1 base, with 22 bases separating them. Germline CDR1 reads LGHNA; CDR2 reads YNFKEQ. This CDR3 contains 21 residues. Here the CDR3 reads CASSQDRVSVGGVSGANVLTF. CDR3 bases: TGTGCCAGCAGCCAAGATCGCGTTTCGGTTGGCGGTGTATCTGGGGCCAACGTCCTGACTTTC.

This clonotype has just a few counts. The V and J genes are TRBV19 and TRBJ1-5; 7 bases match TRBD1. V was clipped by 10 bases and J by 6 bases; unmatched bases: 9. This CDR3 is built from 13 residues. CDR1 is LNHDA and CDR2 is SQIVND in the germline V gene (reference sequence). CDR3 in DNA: TGTGCCACTTTTGGGACAGTGGGTCAGCCCCAGCATTTT. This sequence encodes CATFGTVGQPQHF. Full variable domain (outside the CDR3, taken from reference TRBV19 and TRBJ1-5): DGGITQSPKYLFRKEGQNVTLSCEQNLNHDAMYWYRQDPGQGLRLIYYSQIVNDFQKGDIAEGYSVSREKKESFPLTVTSAQKNPTAFYLCATFGTVGQPQHFGDGTRLSIL.

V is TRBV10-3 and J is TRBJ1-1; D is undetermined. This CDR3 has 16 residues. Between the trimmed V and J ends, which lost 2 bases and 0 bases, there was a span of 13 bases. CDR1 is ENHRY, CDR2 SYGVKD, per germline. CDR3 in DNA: TGTGCCATCAGTGAGAATTTCGGACGGATGAACACTGAAGCTTTCTTT. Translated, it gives CAISENFGRMNTEAFF.

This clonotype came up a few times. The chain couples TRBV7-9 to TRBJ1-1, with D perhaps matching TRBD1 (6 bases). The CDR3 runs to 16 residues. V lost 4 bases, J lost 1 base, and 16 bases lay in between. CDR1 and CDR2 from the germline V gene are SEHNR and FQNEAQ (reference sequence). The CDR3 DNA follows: TGTGCCAGCAGCTCAAGACAGGATCAGGGGAACACTGAAGCTTTCTTT. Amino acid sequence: CASSSRQDQGNTEAFF.

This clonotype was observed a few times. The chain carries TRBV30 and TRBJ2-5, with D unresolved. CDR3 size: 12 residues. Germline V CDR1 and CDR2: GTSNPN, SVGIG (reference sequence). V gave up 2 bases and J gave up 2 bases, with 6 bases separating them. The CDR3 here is CAWSSRQETQYF. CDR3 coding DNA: TGTGCCTGGAGTTCTCGGCAAGAGACCCAGTACTTC.

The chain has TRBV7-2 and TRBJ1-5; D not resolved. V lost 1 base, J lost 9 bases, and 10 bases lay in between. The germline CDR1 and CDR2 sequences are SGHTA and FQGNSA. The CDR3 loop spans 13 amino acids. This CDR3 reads CASSLGSTGPQHF. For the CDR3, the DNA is TGTGCCAGCAGCTTAGGGTCGACCGGGCCCCAGCATTTT.

The DNA for the CDR3 is TGCAGCGTTGTTCTTGCGGGAGCTGGGGCCAACGTCCTGACTTTC. It specifies CSVVLAGAGANVLTF. The gene calls are TRBV29-1 and TRBJ2-6; TRBD2 agrees at 7 bases. This CDR3 region has 15 residues. The V gene's germline CDR1 is SQVTM and CDR2 ANQGSEA. The J segment lost 2 bases and the V segment lost 4 bases, leaving 5 bases of the junction unmatched.

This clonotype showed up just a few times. The CDR3 nucleotides read TGTGCCAGCAGCAGAGGGGCGGACACTGAAGCTTTCTTT. Translating gives CASSRGADTEAFF. This chain connects TRBV9 to TRBJ1-1; D might be TRBD1 (5 bases). The V end lost 4 bases, the J end lost 3 bases, and 10 bases lay between the germline ends. Looked up from germline, CDR1 is SGDLS and CDR2 is YYNGEE. CDR3 length: 13 amino acids.

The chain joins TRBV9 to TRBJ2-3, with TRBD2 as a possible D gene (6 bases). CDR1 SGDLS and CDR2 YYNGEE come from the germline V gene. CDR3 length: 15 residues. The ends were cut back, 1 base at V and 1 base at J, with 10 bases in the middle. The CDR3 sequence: CASSVLGGGTDTQYF. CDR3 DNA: TGTGCCAGCAGCGTACTTGGCGGGGGCACAGATACGCAGTATTTT.

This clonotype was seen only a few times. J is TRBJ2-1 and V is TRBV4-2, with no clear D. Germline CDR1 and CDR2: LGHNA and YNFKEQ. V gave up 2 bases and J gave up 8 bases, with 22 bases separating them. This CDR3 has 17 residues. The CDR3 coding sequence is TGTGCCAGCAGCCAACCCGGAAAGCGCGCCACCGGCGATGAGCAGTTCTTC. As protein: CASSQPGKRATGDEQFF.

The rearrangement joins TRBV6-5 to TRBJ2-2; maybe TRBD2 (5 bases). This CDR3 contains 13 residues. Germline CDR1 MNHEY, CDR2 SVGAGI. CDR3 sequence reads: CASKLGLTGELFF. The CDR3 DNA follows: TGTGCATCCAAGCTCGGACTCACCGGGGAGCTGTTTTTT.

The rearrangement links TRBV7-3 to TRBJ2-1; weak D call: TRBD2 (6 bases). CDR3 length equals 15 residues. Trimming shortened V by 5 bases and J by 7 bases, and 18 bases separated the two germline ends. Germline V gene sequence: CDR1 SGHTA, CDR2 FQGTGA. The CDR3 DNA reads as TGTGCCAGCAGCCGCGTGGGGGGAGATATGAATGAGCAGTTCTTC. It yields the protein CASSRVGGDMNEQFF.

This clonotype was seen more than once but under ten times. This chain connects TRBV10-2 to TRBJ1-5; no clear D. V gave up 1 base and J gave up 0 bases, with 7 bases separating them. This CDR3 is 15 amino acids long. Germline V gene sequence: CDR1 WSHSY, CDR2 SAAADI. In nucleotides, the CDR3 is TGCGCCAGCAGTGAGTTTGGTCTTAGCAATCAGCCCCAGCATTTT. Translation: CASSEFGLSNQPQHF.

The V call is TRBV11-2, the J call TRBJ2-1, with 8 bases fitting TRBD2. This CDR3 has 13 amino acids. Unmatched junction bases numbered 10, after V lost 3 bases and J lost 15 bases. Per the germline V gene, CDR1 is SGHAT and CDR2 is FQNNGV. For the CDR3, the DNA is TGTGCCAGCAGCTTGACTAGCGCCCCATTGGGGTTCTTC. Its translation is CASSLTSAPLGFF.

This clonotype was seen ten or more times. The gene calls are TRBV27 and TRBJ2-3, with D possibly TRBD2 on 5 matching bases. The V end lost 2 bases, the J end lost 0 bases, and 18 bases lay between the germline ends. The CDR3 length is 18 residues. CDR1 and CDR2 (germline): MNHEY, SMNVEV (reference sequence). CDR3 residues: CASSLGPGYRTSTDTQYF. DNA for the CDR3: TGTGCCAGCAGTTTAGGGCCGGGGTACAGAACTAGCACAGATACGCAGTATTTT.

Here the CDR3 reads CASSEAGGNIQYF. The CDR3 DNA reads TGCGCCAGCAGTGAGGCTGGGGGAAACATTCAGTACTTC. This rearrangement joins TRBV10-2 to TRBJ2-4; perhaps D is TRBD1 or TRBD2 (5 bases each). The CDR3 length is 13 residues. CDR1 and CDR2 (germline): WSHSY, SAAADI. The germline V and J ends were trimmed by 2 bases and 6 bases, with 8 bases remaining between them.

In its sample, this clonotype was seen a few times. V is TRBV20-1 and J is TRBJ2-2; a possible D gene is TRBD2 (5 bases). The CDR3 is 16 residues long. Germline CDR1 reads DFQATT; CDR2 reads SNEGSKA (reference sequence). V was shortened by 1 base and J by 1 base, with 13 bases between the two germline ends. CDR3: CSARAWEFGNTGELFF. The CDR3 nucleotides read TGCAGTGCTAGAGCCTGGGAGTTTGGGAACACCGGGGAGCTGTTTTTT.

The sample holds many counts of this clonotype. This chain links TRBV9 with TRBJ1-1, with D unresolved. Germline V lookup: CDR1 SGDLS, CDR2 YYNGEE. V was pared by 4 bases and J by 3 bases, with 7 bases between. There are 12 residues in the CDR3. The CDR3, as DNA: TGTGCCAGCAGCCCCGGCTACACTGAAGCTTTCTTT. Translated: CASSPGYTEAFF. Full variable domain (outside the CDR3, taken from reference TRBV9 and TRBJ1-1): DSGVTQTPKHLITATGQRVTLRCSPRSGDLSVYWYQQSLDQGLQFLIQYYNGEERAKGNILERFSAQQFPDLHSELNLSSLELGDSALYFCASSPGYTEAFFGQGTRLTVV.

Here the CDR3 reads CASSYTDRETQYF. For the CDR3, the DNA is TGTGCCAGCAGTTACACCGATCGGGAGACCCAGTACTTC. J is TRBJ2-5 and V is TRBV6-6; D not resolved. CDR1 is MNHNY and CDR2 is SVGAGI in the germline V gene (reference sequence). The CDR3 is 13 residues long. The germline V and J ends were trimmed by 2 bases and 5 bases, with 9 bases remaining between them.

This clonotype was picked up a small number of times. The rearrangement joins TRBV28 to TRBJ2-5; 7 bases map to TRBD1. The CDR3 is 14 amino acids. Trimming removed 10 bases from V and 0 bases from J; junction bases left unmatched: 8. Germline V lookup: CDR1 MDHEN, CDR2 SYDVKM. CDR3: CATKLQGYQETQYF. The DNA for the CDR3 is TGTGCCACCAAACTACAGGGGTACCAAGAGACCCAGTACTTC.

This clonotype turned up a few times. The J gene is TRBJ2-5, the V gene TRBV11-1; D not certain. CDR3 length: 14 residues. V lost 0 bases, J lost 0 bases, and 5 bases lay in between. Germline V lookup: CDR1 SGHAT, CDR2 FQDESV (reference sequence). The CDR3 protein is CASSLAGYQETQYF. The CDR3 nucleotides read TGTGCCAGCAGCTTAGCCGGGTACCAAGAGACCCAGTACTTC.

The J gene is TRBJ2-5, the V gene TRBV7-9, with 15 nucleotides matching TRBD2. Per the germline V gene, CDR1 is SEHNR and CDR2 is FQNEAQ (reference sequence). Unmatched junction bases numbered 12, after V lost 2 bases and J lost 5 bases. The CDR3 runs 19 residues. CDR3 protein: CASSLWRFGLAGGPETQYF. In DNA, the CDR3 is TGTGCCAGCAGCTTATGGAGGTTCGGACTAGCGGGAGGGCCGGAGACCCAGTACTTC.

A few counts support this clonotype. The chain's CDR3 is CASSSRNQPQHF. The CDR3 bases are TGTGCCAGCAGCTCACGAAATCAGCCCCAGCATTTT. The rearrangement joins TRBV5-8 to TRBJ1-5; D ambiguous. Germline CDR1 SGHTS, CDR2 YDEGEE. The CDR3 extends over 12 amino acids. Trimming left V 3 bases short and J 4 bases short, with 5 bases between. Full variable domain (outside the CDR3, taken from reference TRBV5-8 and TRBJ1-5): EAGVTQSPTHLIKTRGQQATLRCSPISGHTSVYWYQQALGLGLQFLLWYDEGEERNRGNFPPRFSGRQFPNYSSELNVNALELEDSALYLCASSSRNQPQHFGDGTRLSIL.

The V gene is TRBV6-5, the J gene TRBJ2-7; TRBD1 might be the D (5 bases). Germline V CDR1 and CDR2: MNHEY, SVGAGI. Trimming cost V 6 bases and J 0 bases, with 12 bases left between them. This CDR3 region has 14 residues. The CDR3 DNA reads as TGTGCCAGCAGGGTACACAGGAGCTCCTACGAGCAGTACTTC. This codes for CASRVHRSSYEQYF.